This T cell receptor (beta chain) was sequenced during a study of beta chain features in type 1 diabetes. Points from the study as a whole: Type 1 diabetes patients had moderately but significantly shorter TCRB CDR3s in all four CD4+ subsets.

The authors reverse transcribed all of the isolated RNA, so sequencing captured expressed TCRB transcripts. The protocol was immunoSEQ multiplex PCR, while the TCRdb copy is restricted to in-frame clones and leaves out a portion. Here the sample spans roughly 700,000 clones, under 15% being singletons. Germline lookup yields CDR1 SGHRS and CDR2 YFSETQ. V lost 0 bases and J 2 bases, leaving 10 bases between the germline ends. The CDR3 runs to 15 residues. A heparinised blood draw that averaged about 100 mL was obtained once from each donor. With respect to this clone: Its antigen is not identified.

The chain employs TRBV5-1 and TRBJ2-3; D gene unclear. Sequenced material: naive CD4+ T cells from blood. This TCR came from a man between 18 and 29 years old with type 1 diabetes. The CDR3 DNA sequence: TGCGCCAGCAGCTTGGATCGAGAAGACACAGATACGCAGTATTTT. It codes for CASSLDREDTDTQYF.